The 20 T cell receptor beta chains reported below all come from one sample, sequenced in a study of T cells expressing NK-cell markers. After re-calling the 5' RACE reads, TCRdb lists one entry per CDR3 protein, DNA absent. Recorded here are 200,000 to 300,000 distinct CDR3 sequences; the top ten clones represent 0.39%. Sample: blood T cells: a sorted CD56 or NKG2C T cell subset, CD4+ or CD8+ T cells, or bulk PBMC T cells (not recorded which). The receptors stem from a man between 18 and 29 years old in good health.

V gene TRBV15 combines with J gene TRBJ1-2; TCRdb's assignment of TRBD1 cannot be checked, as there is no DNA. The CDR3 runs to 15 residues. From germline, CDR1 is LNHNV and CDR2 YYDKDF (reference sequence). The CDR3 loop is CATSRGGQTNYGYTF.

V is TRBV12-3 or TRBV12-4 and J is TRBJ1-3; TCRdb indicates TRBD1, and absent DNA this call remains unverified. This CDR3 region has 16 residues. CDR3 sequence reads: CASKVDSSSSGNTIYF.

The V call is TRBV30, the J call TRBJ2-1; the TCRdb call, TRBD1, lacks DNA for checking. CDR3 length: 13 residues. Germline V gene sequence: CDR1 GTSNPN, CDR2 SVGIG (reference sequence). The CDR3 loop is CAWKAGRDNEQFF.

V gene TRBV4-2 combines with J gene TRBJ2-3; the TCRdb call, TRBD2, lacks DNA for checking. The germline gives CDR1 LGHNA, CDR2 YNFKEQ. The CDR3 totals 17 residues. The CDR3: CASSQGSLLGETDTQYF.

The rearrangement links TRBV6-5 to TRBJ2-1. This CDR3 region has 14 residues. Germline V CDR1 and CDR2: MNHEY, SVGAGI. CDR3 region: CASSYSRISGEQFF.

The gene calls are TRBV6-5 and TRBJ1-1; TCRdb calls TRBD1, which cannot be checked without DNA. This CDR3 spans 14 amino acids. Germline CDR1 and CDR2: MNHEY and SVGAGI. The CDR3 here is CASTKTGADTEAFF.

The rearrangement joins TRBV6-2 or TRBV6-3 to TRBJ2-7; TCRdb names TRBD2, which stays unverified in the absence of DNA. This CDR3 has 13 amino acids. Germline V gene data show CDR1 as MNHEY and CDR2 as SVGEGT. The CDR3 spells CASTLAGGYEQYF.

This chain uses TRBV19 with TRBJ2-7. The germline CDR1 and CDR2 sequences are LNHDA and SQIVND (reference sequence). This CDR3 contains 14 residues. This chain's CDR3 is CASNNGVGSYEQYF.

This chain links TRBV12-3 or TRBV12-4 with TRBJ1-1. The CDR3 is 13 amino acids. The chain's CDR3 is CASSPSYFSEAFF.

This chain uses TRBV12-3 or TRBV12-4 with TRBJ1-6. This CDR3 contains 11 residues. The CDR3 loop reads CASAESSPLHF.

This rearrangement joins TRBV5-4 to TRBJ2-2; TCRdb's assignment of TRBD1 cannot be checked, as there is no DNA. This CDR3 has 15 residues. The germline gives CDR1 SGHNT, CDR2 YYREEE (reference sequence). The CDR3 sequence: CASSLVPGVPGELFF.

V and J are TRBV7-8 and TRBJ2-5; with no DNA, the TCRdb D assignment of TRBD2 cannot be verified. The CDR3 totals 15 residues. Germline V gives CDR1 SGHVS, CDR2 FQNEAQ. The CDR3 protein is CASSLGGGEYGTQYF.

V and J are TRBV4-2 and TRBJ2-3. CDR3 size: 16 residues. The V gene's germline CDR1 is LGHNA and CDR2 YNFKEQ. CDR3: CASSQDWAASTDTQYF.

The chain combines TRBV7-6 with TRBJ2-5; TCRdb names TRBD2, which stays unverified in the absence of DNA. The germline CDR1 and CDR2 sequences are SGHVS and FNYEAQ. This CDR3 is built from 15 residues. The CDR3 spells CASRVSGRAGETQYF.

This CDR3 is CASSQYSAHGEQFF. This chain connects TRBV4-2 to TRBJ2-1; TCRdb's D gene call, TRBD1, goes unchecked for lack of DNA. The CDR3 consists of 14 residues. The germline gives CDR1 LGHNA, CDR2 YNFKEQ.

This chain links TRBV18 with TRBJ1-2; TCRdb selects TRBD1, and the lack of DNA leaves this call unchecked. The CDR3 totals 14 residues. Germline CDR1 reads KGHSH; CDR2 reads LQKENI. CDR3 amino acids: CASSPGQGSYGYTF.

The rearrangement joins TRBV6-1 to TRBJ2-1. Germline CDR1 reads MNHNS; CDR2 reads SASEGT. This CDR3 contains 15 residues. This chain's CDR3 is CASRKRGSSYNEQFF.

This rearrangement joins TRBV29-1 to TRBJ1-1. CDR1 and CDR2 (germline): SQVTM, ANQGSEA. This CDR3 is built from 11 residues. Here the CDR3 reads CSVRWDSEAFF.

V gene TRBV12-3 or TRBV12-4 combines with J gene TRBJ1-1; without DNA, the TCRdb call of TRBD1 cannot be checked. The CDR3 is made up of 15 amino acids. The CDR3 is CASSQIRGGATEAFF.

The chain combines TRBV29-1 with TRBJ2-3; TCRdb gives TRBD2 as the D gene, but with no DNA this cannot be confirmed. This CDR3 contains 15 residues. CDR1 is SQVTM and CDR2 is ANQGSEA in the germline V gene. CDR3 sequence reads: CSVVGTSGRADTQYF.